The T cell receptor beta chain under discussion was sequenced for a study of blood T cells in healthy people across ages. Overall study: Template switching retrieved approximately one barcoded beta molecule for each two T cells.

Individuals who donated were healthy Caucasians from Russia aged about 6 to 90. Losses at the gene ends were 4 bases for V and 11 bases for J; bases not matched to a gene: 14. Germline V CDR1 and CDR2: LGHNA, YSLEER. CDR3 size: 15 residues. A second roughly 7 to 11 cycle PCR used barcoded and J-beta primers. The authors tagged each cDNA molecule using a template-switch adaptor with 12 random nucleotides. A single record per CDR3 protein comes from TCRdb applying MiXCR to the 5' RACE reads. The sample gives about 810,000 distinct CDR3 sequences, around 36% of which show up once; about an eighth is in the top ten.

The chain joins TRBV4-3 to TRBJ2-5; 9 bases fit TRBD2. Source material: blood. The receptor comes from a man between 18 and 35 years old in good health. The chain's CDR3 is CASSPSGGPINEQYF. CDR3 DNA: TGCGCCAGCAGCCCCAGCGGGGGGCCCATCAATGAGCAGTACTTC.